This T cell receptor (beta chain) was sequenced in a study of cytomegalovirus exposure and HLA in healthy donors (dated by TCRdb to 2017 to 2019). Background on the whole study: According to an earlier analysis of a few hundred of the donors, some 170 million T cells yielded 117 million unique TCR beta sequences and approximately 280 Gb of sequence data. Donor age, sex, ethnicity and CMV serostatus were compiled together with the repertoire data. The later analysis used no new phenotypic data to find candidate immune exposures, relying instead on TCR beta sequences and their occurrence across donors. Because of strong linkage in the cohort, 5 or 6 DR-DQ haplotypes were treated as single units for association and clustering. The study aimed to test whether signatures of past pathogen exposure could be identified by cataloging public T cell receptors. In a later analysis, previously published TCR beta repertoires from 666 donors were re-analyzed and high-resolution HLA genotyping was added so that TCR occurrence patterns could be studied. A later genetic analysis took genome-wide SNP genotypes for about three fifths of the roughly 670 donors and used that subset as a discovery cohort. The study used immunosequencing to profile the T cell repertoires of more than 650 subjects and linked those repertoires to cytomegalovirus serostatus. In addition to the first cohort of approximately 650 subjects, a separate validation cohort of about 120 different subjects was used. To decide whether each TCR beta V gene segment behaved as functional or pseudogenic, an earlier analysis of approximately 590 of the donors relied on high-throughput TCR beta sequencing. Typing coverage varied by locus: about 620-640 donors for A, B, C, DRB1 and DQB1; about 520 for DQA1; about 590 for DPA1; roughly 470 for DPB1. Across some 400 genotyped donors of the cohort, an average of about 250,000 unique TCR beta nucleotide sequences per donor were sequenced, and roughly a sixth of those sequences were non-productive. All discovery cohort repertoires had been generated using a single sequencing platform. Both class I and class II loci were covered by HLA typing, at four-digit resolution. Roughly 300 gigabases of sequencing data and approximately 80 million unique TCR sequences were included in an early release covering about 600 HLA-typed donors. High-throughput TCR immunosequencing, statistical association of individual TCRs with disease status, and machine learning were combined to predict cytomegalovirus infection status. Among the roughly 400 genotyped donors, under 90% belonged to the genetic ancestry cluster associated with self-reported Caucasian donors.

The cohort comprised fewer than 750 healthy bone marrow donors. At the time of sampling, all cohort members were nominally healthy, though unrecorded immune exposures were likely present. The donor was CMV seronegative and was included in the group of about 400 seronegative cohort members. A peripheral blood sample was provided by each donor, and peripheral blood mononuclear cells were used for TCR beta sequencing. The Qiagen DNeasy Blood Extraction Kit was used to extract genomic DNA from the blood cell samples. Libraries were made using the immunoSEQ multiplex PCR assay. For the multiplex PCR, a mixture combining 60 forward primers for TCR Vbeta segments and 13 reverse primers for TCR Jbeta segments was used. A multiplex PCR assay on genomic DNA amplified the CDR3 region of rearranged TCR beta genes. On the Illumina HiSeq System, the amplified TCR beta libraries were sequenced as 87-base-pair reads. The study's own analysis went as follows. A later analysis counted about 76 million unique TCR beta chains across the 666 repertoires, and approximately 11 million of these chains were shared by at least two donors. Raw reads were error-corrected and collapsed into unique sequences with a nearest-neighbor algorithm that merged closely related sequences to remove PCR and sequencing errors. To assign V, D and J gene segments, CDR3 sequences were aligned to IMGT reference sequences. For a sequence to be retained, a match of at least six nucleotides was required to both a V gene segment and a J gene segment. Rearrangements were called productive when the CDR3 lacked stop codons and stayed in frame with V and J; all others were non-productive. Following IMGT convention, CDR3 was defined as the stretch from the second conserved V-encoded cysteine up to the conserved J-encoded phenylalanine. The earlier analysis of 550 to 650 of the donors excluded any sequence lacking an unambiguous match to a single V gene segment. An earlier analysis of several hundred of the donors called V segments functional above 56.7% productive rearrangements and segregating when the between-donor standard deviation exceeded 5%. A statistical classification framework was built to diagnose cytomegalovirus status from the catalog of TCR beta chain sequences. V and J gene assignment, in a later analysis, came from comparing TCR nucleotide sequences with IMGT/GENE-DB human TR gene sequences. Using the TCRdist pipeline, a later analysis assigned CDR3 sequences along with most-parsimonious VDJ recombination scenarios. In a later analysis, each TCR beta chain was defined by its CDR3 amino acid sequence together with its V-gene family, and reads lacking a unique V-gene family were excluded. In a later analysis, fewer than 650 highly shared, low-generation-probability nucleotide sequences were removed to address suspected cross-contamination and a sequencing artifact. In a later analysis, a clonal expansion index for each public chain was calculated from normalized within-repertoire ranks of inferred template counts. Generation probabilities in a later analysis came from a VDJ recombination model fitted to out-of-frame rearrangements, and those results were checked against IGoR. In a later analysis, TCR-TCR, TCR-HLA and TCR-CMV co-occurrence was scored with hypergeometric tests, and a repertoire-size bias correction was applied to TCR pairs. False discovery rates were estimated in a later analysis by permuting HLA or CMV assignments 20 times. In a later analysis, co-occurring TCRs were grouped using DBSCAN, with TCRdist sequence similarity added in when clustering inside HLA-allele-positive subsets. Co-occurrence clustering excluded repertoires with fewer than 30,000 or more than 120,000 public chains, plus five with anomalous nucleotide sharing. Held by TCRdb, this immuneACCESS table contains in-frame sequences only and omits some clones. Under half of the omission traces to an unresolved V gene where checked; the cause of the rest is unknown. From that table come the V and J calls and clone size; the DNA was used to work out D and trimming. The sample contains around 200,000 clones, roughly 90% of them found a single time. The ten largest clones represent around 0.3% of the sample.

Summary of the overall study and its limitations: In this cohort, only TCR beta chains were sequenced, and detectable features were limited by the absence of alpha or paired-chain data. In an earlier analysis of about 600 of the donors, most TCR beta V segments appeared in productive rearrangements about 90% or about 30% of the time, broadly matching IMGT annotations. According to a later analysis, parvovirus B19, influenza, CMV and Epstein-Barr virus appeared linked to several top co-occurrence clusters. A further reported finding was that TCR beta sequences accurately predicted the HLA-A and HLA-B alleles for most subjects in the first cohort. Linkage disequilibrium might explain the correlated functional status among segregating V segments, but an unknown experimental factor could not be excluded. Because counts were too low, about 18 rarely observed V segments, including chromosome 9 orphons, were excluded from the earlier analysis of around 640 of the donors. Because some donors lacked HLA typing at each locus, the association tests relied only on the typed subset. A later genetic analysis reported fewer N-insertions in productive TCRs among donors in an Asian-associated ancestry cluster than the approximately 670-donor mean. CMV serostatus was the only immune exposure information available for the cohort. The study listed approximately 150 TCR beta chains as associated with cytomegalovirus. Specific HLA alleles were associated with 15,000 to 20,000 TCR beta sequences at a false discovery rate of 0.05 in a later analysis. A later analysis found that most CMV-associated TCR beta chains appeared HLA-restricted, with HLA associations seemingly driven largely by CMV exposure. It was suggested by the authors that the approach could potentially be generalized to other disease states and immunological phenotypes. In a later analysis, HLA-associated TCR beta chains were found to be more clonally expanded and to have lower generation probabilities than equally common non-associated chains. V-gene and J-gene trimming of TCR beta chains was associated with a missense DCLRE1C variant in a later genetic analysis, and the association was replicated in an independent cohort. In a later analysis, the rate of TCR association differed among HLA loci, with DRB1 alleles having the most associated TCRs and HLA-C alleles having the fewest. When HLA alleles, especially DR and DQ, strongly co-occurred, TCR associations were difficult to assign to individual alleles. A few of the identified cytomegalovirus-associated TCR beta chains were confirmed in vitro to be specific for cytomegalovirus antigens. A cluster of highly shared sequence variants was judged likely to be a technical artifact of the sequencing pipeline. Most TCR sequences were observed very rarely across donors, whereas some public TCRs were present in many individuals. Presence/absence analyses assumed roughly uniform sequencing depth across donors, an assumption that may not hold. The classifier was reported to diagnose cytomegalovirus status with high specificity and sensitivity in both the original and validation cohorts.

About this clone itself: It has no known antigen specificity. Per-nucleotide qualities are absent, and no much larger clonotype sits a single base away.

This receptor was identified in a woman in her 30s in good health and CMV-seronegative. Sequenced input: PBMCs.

Read as DNA, the sequence is TGCGCCAGCAGCCGAGAACAGGGGGCACGCTATGGCTACACCTTC. Its protein is CASSREQGARYGYTF. The chain links TRBV5-1 with TRBJ1-2; 9 bases in the middle match TRBD1. The CDR3, from cysteine to phenylalanine, totals 15 residues. CDR3 DNA only is kept here, 45 bases in frame from base 1. Germline trimming amounts to 4 bases on V and 4 bases on J, with 8 as the count of junction bases outside the gene matches. CDR1 and CDR2 (SGHRS, YFSETQ) derive from the germline V gene.